Presented here are 2 T cell receptor beta chains from one specimen sequenced in a study of technical replicates of blood from a handful of donors. The protocol was immunoSEQ multiplex PCR, while the TCRdb copy is restricted to in-frame clones and leaves out a portion. Seen here are about 14,000 clones, 95% observed once, and the top ten hold 7% to 9%. Sequenced sample: PBMCs. All receptors come from a human donor in good health.

V and J are TRBV2 and TRBJ2-7; 10 nucleotides match TRBD1. After removal of 4 bases from V and 7 bases from J, the junction contained 4 bases not matched to a gene. The germline CDR1 and CDR2 sequences are SNHLY and FYNNEI. The CDR3 loop spans 13 amino acids. DNA of the CDR3: TGTGCCAGCAGTGGGGACAGGGGACGAGAGCAGTACTTC. Residues: CASSGDRGREQYF.

This clone was seen only once. V and J are TRBV5-5 and TRBJ1-2; D may be TRBD1 (6 bases). This CDR3 region has 17 residues. The germline V gene has CDR1 SGHKS and CDR2 YYEKEE (reference sequence). V was clipped by 3 bases and J by 0 bases, with 18 bases between them. CDR3 coding DNA: TGTGCCAGCAGCTCCGCACAGGGTTTCTCCCCTAACTATGGCTACACCTTC. Residues: CASSSAQGFSPNYGYTF.